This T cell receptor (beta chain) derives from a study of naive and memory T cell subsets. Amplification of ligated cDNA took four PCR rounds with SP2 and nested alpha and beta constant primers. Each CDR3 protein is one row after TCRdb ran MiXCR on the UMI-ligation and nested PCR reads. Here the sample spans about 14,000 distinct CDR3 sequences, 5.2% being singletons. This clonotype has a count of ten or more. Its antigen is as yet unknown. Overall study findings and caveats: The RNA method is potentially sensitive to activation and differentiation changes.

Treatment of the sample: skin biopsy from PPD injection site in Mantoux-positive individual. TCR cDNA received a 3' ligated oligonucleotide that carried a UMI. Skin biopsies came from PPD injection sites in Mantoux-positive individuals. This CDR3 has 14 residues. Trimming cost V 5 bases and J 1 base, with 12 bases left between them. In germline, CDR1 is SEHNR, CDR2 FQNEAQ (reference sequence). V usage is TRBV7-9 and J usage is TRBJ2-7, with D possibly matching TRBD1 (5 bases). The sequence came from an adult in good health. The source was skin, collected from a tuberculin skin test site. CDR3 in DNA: TGTGCCAGCAGCCAGGGTCCCAGGTCCTACGAGCAGTACTTC. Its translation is CASSQGPRSYEQYF. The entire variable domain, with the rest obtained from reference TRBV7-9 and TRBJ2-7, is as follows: DTGVSQNPRHKITKRGQNVTFRCDPISEHNRLYWYRQTLGQGPEFLTYFQNEAQLEKSRLLSDRFSAERPKGSFSTLEIQRTEQGDSAMYLCASSQGPRSYEQYFGPGTRLTVT.